A selection of T cell receptor beta chains follows, all from one sample in a study of blood T cell repertoires in COVID-19. Assay: immunoSEQ multiplex PCR; the TCRdb copy retains only in-frame clones and omits some. The table lists approximately 300,000 clones, 90% of them singletons. Material for sequencing was PBMCs or T cells enriched from blood (not recorded which). The receptors were gathered from a woman under 40 who had been exposed to COVID-19. The CDR3 runs from the conserved cysteine through the conserved F or W. The order of the fields is CDR3 DNA, CDR3 protein, J gene, D gene, clone size, V gene. A D gene is named only where the DNA matches it firmly. Size values are once, few and many counts, or a class for expanded clones, and some rows have none.

cdr3_nt: TGTGCCAGCAGCTTAAGGGGCGATAGCAATCAGCCCCAGCATTTT
cdr3_aa: CASSLRGDSNQPQHF
j_call: TRBJ1-5
d_call: NA
clone_size: once
v_call: TRBV7-2

cdr3_nt: TGTGCCAGCAGCACGGACGGGGATAGCAATCAGCCCCAGCATTTT
cdr3_aa: CASSTDGDSNQPQHF
j_call: TRBJ1-5
d_call: NA
clone_size: NA
v_call: TRBV7-2

cdr3_nt: TGTGCCAGCAGTTACCTCGGACAGGGAGGCCAAGAGACCCAGTACTTC
cdr3_aa: CASSYLGQGGQETQYF
j_call: TRBJ2-5
d_call: TRBD1
clone_size: NA
v_call: TRBV6-2/TRBV6-3

cdr3_nt: TGTGCCAGCAGTGACAACAGGGGATTATTGGGTTCACCCCTCCACTTT
cdr3_aa: CASSDNRGLLGSPLHF
j_call: TRBJ1-6
d_call: TRBD1
clone_size: NA
v_call: TRBV27

cdr3_nt: TGTGCCAGCAGCTTAGACGGGTCTAACACTGAAGCTTTCTTT
cdr3_aa: CASSLDGSNTEAFF
j_call: TRBJ1-1
d_call: NA
clone_size: NA
v_call: TRBV7-2

cdr3_nt: TGTGCCAGCAATGTTCTAGAACAAACAGATACGCAGTATTTT
cdr3_aa: CASNVLEQTDTQYF
j_call: TRBJ2-3
d_call: NA
clone_size: NA
v_call: TRBV4-2

cdr3_nt: TGTGCCAGCAGCAGACAGGGGGCGTCAGATACGCAGTATTTT
cdr3_aa: CASSRQGASDTQYF
j_call: TRBJ2-3
d_call: TRBD1
clone_size: NA
v_call: TRBV25-1

cdr3_nt: TGTGCCAGGAGGACAGGTTGTTACGAGCAGTACTTC
cdr3_aa: CARRTGCYEQYF
j_call: TRBJ2-7
d_call: NA
clone_size: NA
v_call: TRBV21-1

cdr3_nt: TGTGCCAGCAGCTTAGGCAGGGCAGGGAAGAACACTGAAGCTTTCTTT
cdr3_aa: CASSLGRAGKNTEAFF
j_call: TRBJ1-1
d_call: NA
clone_size: once
v_call: TRBV13

cdr3_nt: TGCGCCAGCAGCCAGGACAGTCGGACCTCCTACACCTTC
cdr3_aa: CASSQDSRTSYTF
j_call: TRBJ1-2
d_call: NA
clone_size: NA
v_call: TRBV5-1

cdr3_nt: TGCGCCAGCAGCTTGGCGCAGAACACAGATACGCAGTATTTT
cdr3_aa: CASSLAQNTDTQYF
j_call: TRBJ2-3
d_call: NA
clone_size: NA
v_call: TRBV5-1

cdr3_nt: TGCGCCAGCAGCCAAGAAAGCTTCCCGCCCGGGGAGCTGTTTTTT
cdr3_aa: CASSQESFPPGELFF
j_call: TRBJ2-2
d_call: NA
clone_size: NA
v_call: TRBV4-3

cdr3_nt: TGTGCCAGCAGGGACGGACAGATCTACGGGGGCTACACCTTC
cdr3_aa: CASRDGQIYGGYTF
j_call: TRBJ1-2
d_call: NA
clone_size: NA
v_call: TRBV6-5

cdr3_nt: TGTGCCAGCAGTTGGGGGCAGGCCTACGAGCAGTACTTC
cdr3_aa: CASSWGQAYEQYF
j_call: TRBJ2-7
d_call: NA
clone_size: NA
v_call: TRBV6-5

cdr3_nt: TGTGCCAGTAGTATAGGGAACAGGGGCAATCAGCCCCAGCATTTT
cdr3_aa: CASSIGNRGNQPQHF
j_call: TRBJ1-5
d_call: NA
clone_size: NA
v_call: TRBV19

cdr3_nt: TGTGCCAGCAGCTTAGCTGGGCTGGGGCTCGATGGCTACACCTTC
cdr3_aa: CASSLAGLGLDGYTF
j_call: TRBJ1-2
d_call: NA
clone_size: NA
v_call: TRBV7-8

cdr3_nt: TGTGCTAGTGGTCAGAATAGCGGGGGGGTGGATGAGCAGTTCTTC
cdr3_aa: CASGQNSGGVDEQFF
j_call: TRBJ2-1
d_call: TRBD2
clone_size: few
v_call: TRBV12-5

cdr3_nt: TGCGCCAGCAGCGAAACAGGGGGCGCTTACTATGGCTACACCTTC
cdr3_aa: CASSETGGAYYGYTF
j_call: TRBJ1-2
d_call: TRBD1
clone_size: NA
v_call: TRBV5-1

cdr3_nt: TGTGCCAGCAGCCGCTGGTCACAGGGGGACGAGCAGTACTTC
cdr3_aa: CASSRWSQGDEQYF
j_call: TRBJ2-7
d_call: TRBD1
clone_size: few
v_call: TRBV5-4

cdr3_nt: TGTGCTAGTGTTTCACCTAGCGGGGGTGGCACCGGGGAGCTGTTTTTT
cdr3_aa: CASVSPSGGGTGELFF
j_call: TRBJ2-2
d_call: TRBD2
clone_size: NA
v_call: TRBV12-5

cdr3_nt: TGTGCCATCAGTCTCGGGACTTATCCAGATACGCAGTATTTT
cdr3_aa: CAISLGTYPDTQYF
j_call: TRBJ2-3
d_call: NA
clone_size: NA
v_call: TRBV10-3

cdr3_nt: TGTGCCAGCAGCCTACTCACTAGCGGGGCTTACTACAATGAGCAGTTCTTC
cdr3_aa: CASSLLTSGAYYNEQFF
j_call: TRBJ2-1
d_call: TRBD2
clone_size: NA
v_call: TRBV11-2

cdr3_nt: TGTGCCAGCAGCGCCCGGGAGGGCTCCCAGCCCCAGCATTTT
cdr3_aa: CASSAREGSQPQHF
j_call: TRBJ1-5
d_call: NA
clone_size: NA
v_call: TRBV6-4

cdr3_nt: TGTGCCAGTAGTCCGCCGGGGTTAGCAGGCCTGAGCTCTGGAAACACCATATATTTT
cdr3_aa: CASSPPGLAGLSSGNTIYF
j_call: TRBJ1-3
d_call: NA
clone_size: NA
v_call: TRBV19

cdr3_nt: TGTGCCAGCAGTTTTCGGACGGGGTTCAATCAGCCCCAGCATTTT
cdr3_aa: CASSFRTGFNQPQHF
j_call: TRBJ1-5
d_call: NA
clone_size: NA
v_call: TRBV28

cdr3_nt: TGTGCCAGCAGACGAGGGGGCGATGGCAATCAGCCCCAGCATTTT
cdr3_aa: CASRRGGDGNQPQHF
j_call: TRBJ1-5
d_call: TRBD1
clone_size: NA
v_call: TRBV6-6

cdr3_nt: TGTGCCAGCAGCCTTAAGGAAGGGGACAGTTCCTACGAGCAGTACTTC
cdr3_aa: CASSLKEGDSSYEQYF
j_call: TRBJ2-7
d_call: NA
clone_size: NA
v_call: TRBV21-1

cdr3_nt: TGTGCCAGCAGTCGCAGGGCTGGAAACACCATATATTTT
cdr3_aa: CASSRRAGNTIYF
j_call: TRBJ1-3
d_call: NA
clone_size: NA
v_call: TRBV27

cdr3_nt: TGTGCCAGCAGTTACGCGGGGGGGCCTAATGAGCAGTTCTTC
cdr3_aa: CASSYAGGPNEQFF
j_call: TRBJ2-1
d_call: TRBD2
clone_size: NA
v_call: TRBV6-5

cdr3_nt: TGTGCCAGCAGCGGAGGGACACACTCTGGAAACACCATATATTTT
cdr3_aa: CASSGGTHSGNTIYF
j_call: TRBJ1-3
d_call: NA
clone_size: NA
v_call: TRBV9

cdr3_nt: TGTGCCAGTAGTATAACCGGGGGTATCACCCCTCGTCTGTTCTTC
cdr3_aa: CASSITGGITPRLFF
j_call: TRBJ2-1
d_call: NA
clone_size: NA
v_call: TRBV19

cdr3_nt: TGTGCCAGCAGTGTCCTAGGGGGGGCCTACAATGAGCAGTTCTTC
cdr3_aa: CASSVLGGAYNEQFF
j_call: TRBJ2-1
d_call: NA
clone_size: NA
v_call: TRBV2

cdr3_nt: TGTGCCAGCAGTGACCCGGGGAGGAACACTGAAGCTTTCTTT
cdr3_aa: CASSDPGRNTEAFF
j_call: TRBJ1-1
d_call: NA
clone_size: once
v_call: TRBV6-1

cdr3_nt: TGTGCCAGCTCCAGGGGGTTAAGCACAGATACGCAGTATTTT
cdr3_aa: CASSRGLSTDTQYF
j_call: TRBJ2-3
d_call: TRBD1
clone_size: NA
v_call: TRBV19

cdr3_nt: TGCAGTGCTAGTAAAGAGGGGGGGGCACCCGGAAATGGCTACACCTTC
cdr3_aa: CSASKEGGAPGNGYTF
j_call: TRBJ1-2
d_call: NA
clone_size: NA
v_call: TRBV20-1

cdr3_nt: TGTGCCAGCTCACCAGTTGCGGGGGATGGCTACACCTTC
cdr3_aa: CASSPVAGDGYTF
j_call: TRBJ1-2
d_call: NA
clone_size: NA
v_call: TRBV18

cdr3_nt: TGTGCCAGCAGCCTGGGACAGGGGAGCTCTGGGGCCAACGTCCTGACTTTC
cdr3_aa: CASSLGQGSSGANVLTF
j_call: TRBJ2-6
d_call: TRBD1
clone_size: NA
v_call: TRBV3-1/TRBV3-2

cdr3_nt: TGTGCCAGCAGCTTGTTAGGGGAAGGGGGTAATTCACCCCTCCACTTT
cdr3_aa: CASSLLGEGGNSPLHF
j_call: TRBJ1-6
d_call: NA
clone_size: NA
v_call: TRBV5-6